These 6 T cell receptor beta chains came from one sample sequenced in a study of CD8+ T cells in alopecia areata. Treatment: oral pan-JAK inhibitor, 5-10 mg twice daily. After isolation, RNA underwent reverse transcription to generate cDNA as the sequencing template. Profiling relied on immunoSEQ multiplex PCR, and the TCRdb table lists in-frame clones only, not all of them. The sample lists 190,000 or so clones; about 60% were seen once. The starting material was CD8+ T cells sorted from blood, obtained at week 24, from a patient treated with tofacitinib. These receptors were obtained from a human donor with alopecia areata.

This clone was seen a few times. The rearrangement links TRBV5-1 to TRBJ2-1; TRBD1 is a possible D gene (5 bases). The CDR3 is 16 amino acids. Trimming took 2 bases from V and 0 from J, leaving 12 bases between them. Germline CDR1 SGHRS, CDR2 YFSETQ. Written as DNA, the CDR3 is TGCGCCAGCAGCTTCGGGCAGGGAAGCTCCTACAATGAGCAGTTCTTC. This codes for CASSFGQGSSYNEQFF.

This chain joins TRBV10-2 and TRBJ2-7; TRBD1 aligns across 9 bases. The germline V gene encodes CDR1 WSHSY and CDR2 SAAADI. V dropped 3 bases and J dropped 3; count of bases not matched to a gene: 6. This CDR3 spans 15 amino acids. The CDR3 region has the DNA TGCGCCAGCAGTGATCGGGGGACAGGGAACTACGAGCAGTACTTC. Translation gives CASSDRGTGNYEQYF.

The chain links TRBV5-1 to TRBJ2-1; D might be TRBD2 (5 bases). V was shortened by 5 bases and J by 7 bases, with 10 bases between the two germline ends. Per germline, CDR1 SGHRS and CDR2 YFSETQ. This CDR3 is 12 amino acids long. The CDR3 region is CASRVSGNEQFF. CDR3 nucleotide sequence: TGCGCCAGCAGAGTATCGGGGAATGAGCAGTTCTTC.

J is TRBJ2-7 and V is TRBV11-2; D ambiguous. Trimming took off 2 bases at V and 0 bases at J, with 2 bases between the two ends. This CDR3 comprises 12 residues. CDR1 and CDR2 from the germline V gene are SGHAT and FQNNGV. CDR3: CASSLYSYEQYF. The DNA of the CDR3 is TGTGCCAGCAGCTTATACTCCTACGAGCAGTACTTC. The full variable domain, in which reference TRBV11-2 and TRBJ2-7 provide the parts outside the CDR3, is EAGVAQSPRYKIIEKRQSVAFWCNPISGHATLYWYQQILGQGPKLLIQFQNNGVVDDSQLPKDRFSAERLKGVDSTLKIQPAKLEDSAVYLCASSLYSYEQYFGPGTRLTVT.

The chain couples TRBV7-9 to TRBJ2-5; weak D call: TRBD2 (5 bases). Germline V gives CDR1 SEHNR, CDR2 FQNEAQ (reference sequence). CDR3 size: 12 residues. Trimming took 3 bases from V and 8 from J, leaving 10 bases between them. The CDR3 here is CASSLSEGTQYF. The CDR3 nucleotides read TGTGCCAGCAGCTTGTCTGAGGGCACCCAGTACTTC.

This rearrangement joins TRBV5-1 to TRBJ2-1; no firm D call. The CDR3 has 12 amino acids. CDR1 and CDR2 from the germline V gene are SGHRS and YFSETQ. Between the trimmed V and J ends, which lost 4 bases and 7 bases, there was a span of 9 bases. CDR3 amino acids: CASSPTRNEQFF. CDR3 sequence (DNA): TGCGCCAGCAGCCCAACTCGAAATGAGCAGTTCTTC.